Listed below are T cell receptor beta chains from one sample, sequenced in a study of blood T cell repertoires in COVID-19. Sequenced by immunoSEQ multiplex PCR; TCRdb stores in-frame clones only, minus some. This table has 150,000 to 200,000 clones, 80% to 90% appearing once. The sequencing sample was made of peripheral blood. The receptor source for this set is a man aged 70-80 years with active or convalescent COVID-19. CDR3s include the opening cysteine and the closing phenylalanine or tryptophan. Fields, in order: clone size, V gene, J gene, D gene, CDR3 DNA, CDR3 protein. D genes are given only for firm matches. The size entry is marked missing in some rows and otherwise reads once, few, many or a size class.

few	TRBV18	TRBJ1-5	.	TGTGCCAGCTCACGGGCCACCAATCAGCCCCAGCATTTT	CASSRATNQPQHF
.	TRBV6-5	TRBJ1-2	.	TGTGCCAGCAGTTACTCGATTGGGGGGGCTAACTATGGCTACACCTTC	CASSYSIGGANYGYTF
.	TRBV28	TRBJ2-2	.	TGTGCCAGCAGCGGGGGTTCCGGGGAGCTGTTTTTT	CASSGGSGELFF
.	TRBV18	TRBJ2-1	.	TGTGCCAGCTCACCGAGTGCGGGAATCTCCTACAATGAGCAGTTCTTC	CASSPSAGISYNEQFF
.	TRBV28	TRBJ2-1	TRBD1	TGTGCCAGCAGACCTTGGGGACAGGGGGCTAATGAGCAGTTCTTC	CASRPWGQGANEQFF
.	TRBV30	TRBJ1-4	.	TGTGCCTGGAATAAAGGACTCCGAAATGAAAAACTGTTTTTT	CAWNKGLRNEKLFF
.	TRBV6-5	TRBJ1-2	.	TGTGCCAGCAGTTCCGCGGGGGACTATGGCTACACCTTC	CASSSAGDYGYTF
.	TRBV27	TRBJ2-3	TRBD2	TGTGCAGGTTATGCCCCTAGCGGAACAGATACGCAGTATTTT	CAGYAPSGTDTQYF
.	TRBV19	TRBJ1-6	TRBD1	TGTGCCAGTAGTGTACAGGGGGCGCGATATAATTCACCCCTCCACTTT	CASSVQGARYNSPLHF
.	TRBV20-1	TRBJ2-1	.	TGCAGTGCTAGTCACGGGTTTAGTAGCTCCTACAATGAGCAGTTCTTC	CSASHGFSSSYNEQFF
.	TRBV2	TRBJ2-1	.	TGTGCCAGCAGTGATGGGCCCCGGCAGTTCTTC	CASSDGPRQFF
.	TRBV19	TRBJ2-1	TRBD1	TGTGCCAGTAGTTTGACAGGGGGCTGGTACAATGAGCAGTTCTTC	CASSLTGGWYNEQFF
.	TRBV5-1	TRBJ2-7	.	TGCGCCAGCAGCTTGTCCGGGGGCTCCTACGAGCAGTACTTC	CASSLSGGSYEQYF
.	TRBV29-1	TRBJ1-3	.	TGCAGCGTTGAAGCCCCTCGTGGGGGCCTCTCCTCTGGAAACACCATATATTTT	CSVEAPRGGLSSGNTIYF
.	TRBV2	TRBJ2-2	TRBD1	TGTGCCAGCAGCGAACAGGGGTACACCGGGGAGCTGTTTTTT	CASSEQGYTGELFF
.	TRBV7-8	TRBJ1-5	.	TGTGCCAGCAGCCTCTACAATCAGCCCCAGCATTTT	CASSLYNQPQHF
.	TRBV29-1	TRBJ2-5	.	TGCAGCGTTCTTCAGGCGACCCAGTACTTC	CSVLQATQYF
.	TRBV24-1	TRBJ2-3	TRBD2	TGTGCCACCAGTGTCCGGGGCGGGGGGGCCAAAGATACGCAGTATTTT	CATSVRGGGAKDTQYF
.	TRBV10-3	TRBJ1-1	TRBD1	TGTGCCATCAGTGAGCCCCGGGACAGAAACACTGAAGCTTTCTTT	CAISEPRDRNTEAFF
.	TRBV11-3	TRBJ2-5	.	TGTGCCAGCAGCTTAGTGGACAGCCCTAAGGAGACCCAGTACTTC	CASSLVDSPKETQYF
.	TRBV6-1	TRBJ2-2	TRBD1	TGTGCCAGCAGTGCGGGACAGGGGCTAGTTAGGCGCGGGGAGCTGTTTTTT	CASSAGQGLVRRGELFF
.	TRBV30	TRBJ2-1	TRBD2	TGTGCCTGGAGTGTACTGGCGGGGGGAAATGAGCAGTTCTTC	CAWSVLAGGNEQFF
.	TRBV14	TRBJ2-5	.	TGTGCCAGCAGCCTCCGCCTAACGGGAGCTGAGACCCAGTACTTC	CASSLRLTGAETQYF
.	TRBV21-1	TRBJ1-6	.	TGTGCCAGCCACAGGCTTCCTGATGGCTCCTATAATTCACCCCTCCACTTT	CASHRLPDGSYNSPLHF
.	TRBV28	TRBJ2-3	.	TGTGCCAGCAGCCCTCCCCGACTCCTTGGTGGCACAGATACGCAGTATTTT	CASSPPRLLGGTDTQYF